Reported below is one TCR beta chain. Other DNA sequences from this sample encode an identical CDR3 as well. This specimen comes from a study of T cell responses to AZD1222 COVID-19 vaccine. Assay used: immunoSEQ multiplex PCR; TCRdb lists only in-frame clones, some missing. In the table there are more than 250,000 clones, just over 90% of which are singletons. Trimming cost V 0 bases and J 5 bases; bases outside gene matches: 5. Germline V CDR1 and CDR2: SGDLS, YYNGEE. This CDR3 spans 15 amino acids. The clonotype was recovered from an adult in good health. Material: peripheral blood, obtained on day 0 of AZD1222 vaccination. The rearrangement joins TRBV9 to TRBJ2-1, with 7 bases fitting TRBD2. CDR3 nucleotide sequence: TGTGCCAGCAGCGTAGGAGGCGGGGGTCACAATGAGCAGTTCTTC. This translates into CASSVGGGGHNEQFF.